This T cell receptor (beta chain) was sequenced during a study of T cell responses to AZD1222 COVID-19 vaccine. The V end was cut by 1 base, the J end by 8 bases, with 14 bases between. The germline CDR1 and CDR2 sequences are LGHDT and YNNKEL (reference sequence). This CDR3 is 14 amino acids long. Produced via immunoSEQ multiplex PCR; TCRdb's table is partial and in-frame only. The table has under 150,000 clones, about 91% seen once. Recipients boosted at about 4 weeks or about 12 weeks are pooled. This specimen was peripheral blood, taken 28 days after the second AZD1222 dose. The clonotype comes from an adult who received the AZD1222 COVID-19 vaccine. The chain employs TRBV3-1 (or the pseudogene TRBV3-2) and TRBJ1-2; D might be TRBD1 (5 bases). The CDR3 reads CASSQGAGYKGYTF. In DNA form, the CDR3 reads TGTGCCAGCAGCCAAGGGGCAGGGTATAAGGGCTACACCTTC.